The 29 T cell receptor beta chains in this list originate from one sample, sequenced in a study of cytomegalovirus exposure and HLA in healthy donors. This PCR relied on a set of 60 Vbeta primers and 13 Jbeta primers. Assay used: immunoSEQ multiplex PCR; TCRdb lists only in-frame clones, some missing. The repertoire holds 90,000 to 150,000 clones, with around 80% as singletons. Sequences were obtained from PBMCs. The origin of the receptors is a woman aged 18 to 35 in good health and CMV-seronegative.

The CDR3 loop reads CASSFRDRAYEQYF. The CDR3 coding sequence is TGTGCCAGCAGCTTCCGGGACAGGGCCTACGAGCAGTACTTC. The chain carries TRBV5-5 and TRBJ2-7, with 9 bases lining up with TRBD1. The J segment lost 2 bases and the V segment lost 2 bases, leaving 2 bases of the junction unmatched. The germline CDR1 and CDR2 sequences are SGHKS and YYEKEE (reference sequence). The CDR3 runs to 14 residues.

With respect to this clone: The same CDR3 can be traced to other DNA sequences in this sample. The CDR3 region has the DNA TGTGCCAGCAGCTTAAGGCAGAACACTGAAGCTTTCTTT. Protein: CASSLRQNTEAFF. The chain uses TRBV7-3 and TRBJ1-1; no clear D gene. Looked up from germline, CDR1 is SGHTA and CDR2 is FQGTGA. The CDR3 length is 13 residues. With 1 base removed from V and 1 base from J, the gap between germline ends came to 4 bases.

V is TRBV4-2 and J is TRBJ2-7; no clear D. V dropped 4 bases and J dropped 3 bases, with 10 bases sitting between them. CDR1 is LGHNA, CDR2 YNFKEQ, per germline. CDR3 size: 13 residues. In DNA, the CDR3 is TGTGCCAGCAGCCCGACCCTAGACTACGAGCAGTACTTC. Protein product: CASSPTLDYEQYF.

This clone was picked up a small number of times. This rearrangement joins TRBV27 to TRBJ2-1, with 8 bases that match TRBD2. Per the germline V gene, CDR1 is MNHEY and CDR2 is SMNVEV (reference sequence). V shed 10 bases and J 0 bases; nucleotides not matched to a gene: 11. The CDR3 loop spans 16 amino acids. This chain's CDR3 is CATKMSGRNSYNEQFF. DNA of the CDR3: TGTGCCACGAAAATGAGCGGGAGAAACTCCTACAATGAGCAGTTCTTC.

The chain is built from TRBV18 and TRBJ2-3, with D tentatively TRBD1 (5 bases). This CDR3 region has 13 residues. Looked up from germline, CDR1 is KGHSH and CDR2 is LQKENI. The V end lost 3 bases, the J end lost 6 bases, and 10 bases lay between the germline ends. The CDR3: CASSPLGPDTQYF. CDR3 DNA: TGTGCCAGCTCACCCCTGGGGCCGGATACGCAGTATTTT.

This clone has only one observation. The V gene is TRBV7-9, the J gene TRBJ1-4; D call uncertain. CDR3 length: 14 residues. The germline gives CDR1 SEHNR, CDR2 FQNEAQ (reference sequence). Trimming pared 2 bases from V and 2 bases from J, leaving 6 bases between. CDR3 coding DNA: TGTGCCAGCAGCTTATCCGGGACTAATGAAAAACTGTTTTTT. This translates into CASSLSGTNEKLFF.

The chain joins TRBV4-3 to TRBJ2-7; TRBD1 might be the D (5 bases). This CDR3 is built from 16 residues. V shed 0 bases and J shed 1 base, with 13 bases lying between them. Germline V gene lookup returns CDR1 LGHNA and CDR2 YSLEER. CDR3 amino acids: CASSQDGHSASYEQYF. In DNA, the CDR3 is TGCGCCAGCAGCCAAGATGGACACAGCGCGTCCTACGAGCAGTACTTC.

This chain links TRBV19 with TRBJ1-5; D call uncertain. CDR3 length: 12 residues. The V gene lost 7 bases and the J gene lost 4 bases, with 8 bases spanning the gap. Germline CDR1 and CDR2: LNHDA and SQIVND (reference sequence). The CDR3 spells CASTGGNQPQHF. In DNA form, the CDR3 reads TGTGCCAGTACGGGCGGGAATCAGCCCCAGCATTTT.

This clone is a singleton in its sample. V usage is TRBV5-1 and J usage is TRBJ2-1; the D is unclear. The V end lost 1 base, the J end lost 0 bases, and 8 bases lay between the germline ends. CDR1 and CDR2 from the germline V gene are SGHRS and YFSETQ. CDR3 length: 15 amino acids. The CDR3 loop is CASSLQPSSYNEQFF. CDR3 DNA sequence: TGCGCCAGCAGCTTGCAACCGAGCTCCTACAATGAGCAGTTCTTC.

CDR3 sequence reads: CASNGLAGGYTF. The CDR3 nucleotides read TGCGCCAGCAATGGACTTGCCGGTGGCTACACCTTC. This rearrangement joins TRBV4-1 to TRBJ1-2; D ambiguous. The germline V gene encodes CDR1 MGHRA and CDR2 YSYEKL. The CDR3 consists of 12 residues. The ends were cut back, 7 bases at V and 7 bases at J, with 13 bases in the middle.

The J gene is TRBJ1-1, the V gene TRBV5-6; no clear D. The CDR3 runs 18 residues. V lost 1 base and J 1 base, leaving 20 bases between the germline ends. Germline V gives CDR1 SGHDT, CDR2 YYEEEE. In DNA, the CDR3 is TGTGCCAGCAGCTTGAGTTTTATTATTCGGGGTAAGAACACTGAAGCTTTCTTT. Residues: CASSLSFIIRGKNTEAFF.

The gene calls are TRBV5-1 and TRBJ1-2, with TRBD1 as a possible D gene (5 bases). The germline V gene has CDR1 SGHRS and CDR2 YFSETQ. The ends were cut back, 4 bases at V and 5 bases at J, with 12 bases in the middle. There are 13 residues in the CDR3. The CDR3 is CASSLGSGYGYTF. DNA for the CDR3: TGCGCCAGCAGCCTCGGCTCAGGGTATGGCTACACCTTC.

The table lists this clone with a few counts. V and J are TRBV27 and TRBJ2-7, with a tentative D call TRBD1 (6 bases). V gave up 10 bases and J gave up 6 bases, with 19 bases separating them. Germline V lookup: CDR1 MNHEY, CDR2 SMNVEV (reference sequence). The CDR3 totals 13 residues. The CDR3 DNA follows: TGTGCCACCCAGGGGAGCCTCTGGGGCGAGCAGTACTTC. It yields the protein CATQGSLWGEQYF.

The sample holds one count of this clone. This rearrangement joins TRBV7-2 to TRBJ1-2; 10 bases fit TRBD1. This CDR3 comprises 14 residues. V lost 3 bases and J lost 4; bases outside the gene matches: 2. The germline CDR1 and CDR2 sequences are SGHTA and FQGNSA. Here the CDR3 DNA reads TGTGCCAGCAGCTTTCGGGACAGGGGCTATGGCTACACCTTC. This sequence encodes CASSFRDRGYGYTF.

The chain combines TRBV6-5 with TRBJ1-6; D gene ambiguous. The CDR3 length is 16 residues. The germline V and J ends were trimmed by 4 bases and 5 bases, with 15 bases remaining between them. Germline-derived CDR1 and CDR2 are MNHEY and SVGAGI. This chain's CDR3 is CASSSIWPSDNSPLHF. In DNA, the CDR3 is TGTGCCAGCAGTTCCATATGGCCGAGCGATAATTCACCCCTCCACTTT.

The chain couples TRBV5-1 to TRBJ2-6, with D possibly being TRBD2 (5 bases). This CDR3 region has 20 residues. Trimming stripped 1 base from V and 0 bases from J, with 20 bases between. The V gene's germline CDR1 is SGHRS and CDR2 YFSETQ. For the CDR3, the DNA is TGCGCCAGCAGCTTGAGAGGGCCAGGACTCTCTAGCTCTGGGGCCAACGTCCTGACTTTC. The encoded protein is CASSLRGPGLSSSGANVLTF.

V and J are TRBV2 and TRBJ1-6; D possibly corresponds to TRBD1 (6 bases). V shed 6 bases and J shed 6 bases, with 15 bases lying between them. CDR1 SNHLY and CDR2 FYNNEI come from the germline V gene. CDR3 length equals 15 residues. CDR3 in DNA: TGTGCCAGCAGCGCCCAGGGGCGAAGTAATTCACCCCTCCACTTT. Its translation: CASSAQGRSNSPLHF.

This clone has only one observation. The chain uses TRBV30 and TRBJ1-4, with D hard to call. Germline V gene data show CDR1 as GTSNPN and CDR2 as SVGIG (reference sequence). Trimming took 4 bases from V and 3 from J, leaving 9 bases between them. The CDR3 covers 13 residues. The CDR3 is CAWTGIANEKLFF. As DNA, the CDR3 is TGTGCCTGGACGGGGATAGCTAATGAAAAACTGTTTTTT.

The V call is TRBV7-2, the J call TRBJ2-7; TRBD2 might be the D (5 bases). The germline CDR1 and CDR2 sequences are SGHTA and FQGNSA. The CDR3 has 12 amino acids. V lost 3 bases, J lost 2 bases, and 5 bases lay in between. The CDR3 loop is CASSFGTYEQYF. DNA for the CDR3: TGTGCCAGCAGCTTCGGGACCTACGAGCAGTACTTC. Filled out from reference TRBV7-2 and TRBJ2-7, the complete variable domain reads GAGVSQSPSNKVTEKGKDVELRCDPISGHTALYWYRQSLGQGLEFLIYFQGNSAPDKSGLPSDRFSAERTGGSVSTLTIQRTQQEDSAVYLCASSFGTYEQYFGPGTRLTVT.

In regard to this clone: Other DNA variants within this sample encode the same CDR3. V is TRBV9 and J is TRBJ1-1; TRBD1 is a possible D gene (5 bases). Per the germline V gene, CDR1 is SGDLS and CDR2 is YYNGEE. There are 14 residues in the CDR3. The V gene lost 0 bases and the J gene lost 1 base, with 7 bases spanning the gap. This chain's CDR3 is CASSVGQGNTEAFF. The CDR3 DNA sequence: TGTGCCAGCAGCGTAGGGCAGGGGAACACTGAAGCTTTCTTT.

The chain recombines TRBV10-3 with TRBJ2-5; 8 bases agree with TRBD1. The end of the DNA is better explained by TRBJ2-7, so the J call may be wrong. This CDR3 region has 15 residues. Germline V CDR1 and CDR2: ENHRY, SYGVKD. The CDR3 DNA reads TGTGCCATCAAACGCGAGGACAGGGATTTTTCCGAGCAGTACTTC. Its translation: CAIKREDRDFSEQYF.

V gene TRBV9 combines with J gene TRBJ1-5, with 8 bases aligning to TRBD1. The CDR3 runs 18 residues. Germline loops: CDR1 SGDLS, CDR2 YYNGEE. V trimming: 3 bases; J trimming: 1 base; junction bases outside the gene matches: 12. CDR3 region: CASSGGTGGLGSNQPQHF. The CDR3 region has the DNA TGTGCCAGCAGCGGTGGGACAGGAGGATTAGGGAGCAATCAGCCCCAGCATTTT.

The rearrangement uses TRBV15 and TRBJ1-5, with 10 nucleotides matching TRBD1. Trimming removed 2 bases from V and 5 bases from J; junction bases left unmatched: 12. Germline loops: CDR1 LNHNV, CDR2 YYDKDF (reference sequence). CDR3 length: 18 amino acids. The CDR3 region has the DNA TGTGCCACCAGCAGACGATGGGGTTCCGGGACAGGGGATCAGCCCCAGCATTTT. As protein: CATSRRWGSGTGDQPQHF.

This chain joins TRBV30 and TRBJ1-6, with D tentatively TRBD1 (6 bases). The germline V gene has CDR1 GTSNPN and CDR2 SVGIG (reference sequence). V was shortened by 0 bases and J by 8 bases, with 8 bases between the two germline ends. The CDR3 extends over 13 amino acids. Here the CDR3 DNA reads TGTGCCTGGAGTGTGCAGGGGCATTCACCCCTCCACTTT. As protein: CAWSVQGHSPLHF. Combining the CDR3 with reference TRBV30 and TRBJ1-6 gives the whole variable domain SQTIHQWPATLVQPVGSPLSLECTVEGTSNPNLYWYRQAAGRGLQLLFYSVGIGQISSEVPQNLSASRPQDRQFILSSKKLLLSDSGFYLCAWSVQGHSPLHFGNGTRLTVT.

The chain has TRBV18 and TRBJ2-7, with 12 bases identical to TRBD2. J lost 4 bases, V lost 5 bases, and 6 bases had no gene match. The length of the CDR3 is 15 residues. From germline, CDR1 is KGHSH and CDR2 LQKENI. The chain's CDR3 is CASSTSSGRAYEQYF. CDR3 nucleotide sequence: TGTGCCAGCTCAACTTCTAGCGGGAGGGCTTACGAGCAGTACTTC.

The chain couples TRBV30 to TRBJ1-4; the D is unclear. The CDR3 covers 12 residues. The V gene's germline CDR1 is GTSNPN and CDR2 SVGIG (reference sequence). Trimming removed 4 bases at V and 3 bases at J, with 6 bases between. CDR3 bases: TGTGCCTGGACCAGATCTAATGAAAAACTGTTTTTT. Protein product: CAWTRSNEKLFF.

This chain joins TRBV9 and TRBJ2-6, with 7 bases identical to TRBD1. With 4 bases clipped from V and 0 bases from J, the junction kept 10 bases outside the gene matches. This CDR3 has 18 residues. Germline CDR1 and CDR2: SGDLS and YYNGEE. The CDR3 DNA sequence: TGTGCCAGCAGCCAGGGGGTTCCGGTAAGCTCTGGGGCCAACGTCCTGACTTTC. Translated, it gives CASSQGVPVSSGANVLTF.

This clone has a handful of counts. The chain carries TRBV5-4 and TRBJ2-1; 8 bases map to TRBD2. This CDR3 spans 15 amino acids. J lost 5 bases, V lost 3 bases, and 7 bases had no gene match. The germline V gene has CDR1 SGHNT and CDR2 YYREEE (reference sequence). The DNA for the CDR3 is TGTGCCAGCAGCTCGCGGGGGGCCAATAACAATGAGCAGTTCTTC. This gives the protein CASSSRGANNNEQFF.

CDR3 residues: CASSPTGYEEKLFF. The CDR3, as DNA: TGCGCCAGCAGCCCGACGGGGTACGAAGAAAAACTGTTTTTT. The rearrangement links TRBV4-1 to TRBJ1-4; the D is unclear. CDR1 MGHRA and CDR2 YSYEKL come from the germline V gene. The CDR3 is 14 residues long. V was trimmed by 4 bases and J by 8 bases, leaving 14 bases between them.